This T cell receptor beta chain was found in a study of long-term antiretroviral therapy in people with HIV. Study results and limitations: No data were available on ART adherence, viral resistance or therapy changes.

Of note for this clone: Its antigen is as yet unknown.

This CDR3 has 14 residues. The V end was cut by 4 bases, the J end by 1 base, with 10 bases between. The germline V gene has CDR1 ENHRY and CDR2 SYGVKD. Held in samples before DNA extraction were 1-10 million cryopreserved PBMC. Survey-level resolution applied to immunoSEQ assay v3.0. The repertoire was sequenced with immunoSEQ multiplex PCR; TCRdb's copy has only in-frame clones and lacks some. The repertoire holds 16,000 or so clones, with about 85% as singletons. Material: unsorted PBMCs, obtained 0.5 years after starting antiretroviral therapy. The V gene is TRBV10-3, the J gene TRBJ1-2; D uncertain. The source is a woman aged 35 to 49 with HIV. The CDR3, as DNA: TGTGCCATCAGTGTTGGAAAGAGTAACTATGGCTACACCTTC. Translated, it gives CAISVGKSNYGYTF.